This entry describes one TCR beta chain. Germline assignment: CDR1 MDHEN and CDR2 SYDVKM. The CDR3 sequence is 15 residues long. V dropped 0 bases and J dropped 8 bases, with 14 bases sitting between them. The entry originates in a study of shared clonotypes between healthy human individuals. About the research overall: Researchers drew samples from a couple of women and three men aged 18 to 49. Per donor, CD8 memory used one plate, CD8 naive used two, CD4 memory used three and CD4 naive used three.

Everyone who donated was a Caucasian adult who lived in Nashville, Tennessee. Methods used by the authors: Filtering was not the same, since immunoSEQ gave junction-only sequences without quality scores. TCRdb's copy holds only in-frame clones and misses some; the assay was immunoSEQ multiplex PCR. Clone size and V and J calls were adopted from that table, with D and trimming inferred from the DNA. The profile shows 2 million to 3 million clones, roughly 93% of them singletons. The TCR was taken from a man aged 18-30 years in good health. Some clones in this sample may be carry-over from other donors' samples. Sequencing input: naive CD4+ T cells from PBMCs. Subset meaning: CD45RA+ positively selected. The rearrangement joins TRBV28 to TRBJ1-3; the D gene is possibly TRBD1 (6 bases). The CDR3 DNA sequence: TGTGCCAGCAGTTTATGGGGGTTAGAGGGGGACACCATATATTTT. Translation gives CASSLWGLEGDTIYF.